Given below is one T cell receptor (beta chain) in context. The antigen remains undetermined. This sample was taken from a study of cytotoxic CD8 clonotypes in ibrutinib-treated CLL. Study at large: Of the patients, over ten were relapsed/refractory, around 16 treatment-naive and under 18 IGHV unmutated. Regarding the study as a whole: Public clonotypes (which were uncommon) either contracted or remained stable on treatment.

The V gene lost 6 bases and the J gene lost 0 bases, with 14 bases spanning the gap. The germline gives CDR1 SGHVS, CDR2 FNYEAQ. This CDR3 is built from 15 residues. Deep sequencing aimed at 1 in 200,000 to 1 in 1 million T cells' resolution. Only in-frame clones appear in the TCRdb table, and some are missing; sequencing was by immunoSEQ multiplex PCR. The sample yields roughly 200,000 clones, 60% to 80% seen once. The chain is built from TRBV7-6 and TRBJ1-1; D unclear. This specimen consisted of PBMCs, obtained after 12 months of ibrutinib treatment. This clonotype was sampled from a human donor with chronic lymphocytic leukemia. The CDR3, as DNA: TGTGCCAGCAGACCTCCTCGAAGCATGAACACTGAAGCTTTCTTT. Translating it yields CASRPPRSMNTEAFF.